These 2 T cell receptor beta chains were sequenced from one sample in a study of identical twins. Using its own MiXCR run on the 5' RACE reads, TCRdb lists one record per CDR3 protein. The table shows approximately 220,000 distinct CDR3 sequences, with approximately 6.8% occurring only once. These same data were also listed under a study on yellow fever vaccine responses in identical twins.

The material sequenced was CD8+ T cells sorted from blood. The receptors shown here come from a young woman in good health.

This clonotype was observed at least ten times. This chain uses TRBV7-6 with TRBJ2-7; 10 nucleotides line up with TRBD2. The germline V gene encodes CDR1 SGHVS and CDR2 FNYEAQ. J gave up 4 bases and V 6 bases, and 6 bases lay outside the gene matches. This CDR3 spans 14 amino acids. This chain's CDR3 is CASSPGTSEYEQYF. The CDR3 coding sequence is TGTGCCAGCAGTCCCGGGACTAGCGAGTACGAGCAGTACTTC.

The chain employs TRBV12-3 or TRBV12-4 and TRBJ2-1, with D uncertain. V gave up 7 bases and J gave up 0 bases, with 16 bases separating them. The CDR3 totals 16 residues. CDR3 coding DNA: TGTGCCAGCACCACCATGGTCGGAAGCTCCTACAATGAGCAGTTCTTC. It specifies CASTTMVGSSYNEQFF.